The sequence of this T cell receptor (beta chain) was determined in a study of blood T cell repertoires in COVID-19. Participants came from about two dozen US areas, aged about 18 to 89 years. V dropped 7 bases and J dropped 5; count of bases not matched to a gene: 9. The CDR3 is made up of 13 amino acids. CDR1 is SQVTM and CDR2 is ANQGSEA in the germline V gene. The repertoire was sequenced with immunoSEQ multiplex PCR; TCRdb's copy has only in-frame clones and lacks some. The table has approximately 150,000 clones, approximately 80% seen once; the top ten hold around 5.1%. The J gene is TRBJ2-5, the V gene TRBV29-1; TRBD2 agrees at 8 bases. The source is a man in his 70s who had been exposed to COVID-19. The sequencing input was PBMCs or T cells enriched from blood (not recorded which). Here the CDR3 DNA reads TGCAGCGGCGGGACTAGGAGCTGGGAGACCCAGTACTTC. Translation gives CSGGTRSWETQYF.